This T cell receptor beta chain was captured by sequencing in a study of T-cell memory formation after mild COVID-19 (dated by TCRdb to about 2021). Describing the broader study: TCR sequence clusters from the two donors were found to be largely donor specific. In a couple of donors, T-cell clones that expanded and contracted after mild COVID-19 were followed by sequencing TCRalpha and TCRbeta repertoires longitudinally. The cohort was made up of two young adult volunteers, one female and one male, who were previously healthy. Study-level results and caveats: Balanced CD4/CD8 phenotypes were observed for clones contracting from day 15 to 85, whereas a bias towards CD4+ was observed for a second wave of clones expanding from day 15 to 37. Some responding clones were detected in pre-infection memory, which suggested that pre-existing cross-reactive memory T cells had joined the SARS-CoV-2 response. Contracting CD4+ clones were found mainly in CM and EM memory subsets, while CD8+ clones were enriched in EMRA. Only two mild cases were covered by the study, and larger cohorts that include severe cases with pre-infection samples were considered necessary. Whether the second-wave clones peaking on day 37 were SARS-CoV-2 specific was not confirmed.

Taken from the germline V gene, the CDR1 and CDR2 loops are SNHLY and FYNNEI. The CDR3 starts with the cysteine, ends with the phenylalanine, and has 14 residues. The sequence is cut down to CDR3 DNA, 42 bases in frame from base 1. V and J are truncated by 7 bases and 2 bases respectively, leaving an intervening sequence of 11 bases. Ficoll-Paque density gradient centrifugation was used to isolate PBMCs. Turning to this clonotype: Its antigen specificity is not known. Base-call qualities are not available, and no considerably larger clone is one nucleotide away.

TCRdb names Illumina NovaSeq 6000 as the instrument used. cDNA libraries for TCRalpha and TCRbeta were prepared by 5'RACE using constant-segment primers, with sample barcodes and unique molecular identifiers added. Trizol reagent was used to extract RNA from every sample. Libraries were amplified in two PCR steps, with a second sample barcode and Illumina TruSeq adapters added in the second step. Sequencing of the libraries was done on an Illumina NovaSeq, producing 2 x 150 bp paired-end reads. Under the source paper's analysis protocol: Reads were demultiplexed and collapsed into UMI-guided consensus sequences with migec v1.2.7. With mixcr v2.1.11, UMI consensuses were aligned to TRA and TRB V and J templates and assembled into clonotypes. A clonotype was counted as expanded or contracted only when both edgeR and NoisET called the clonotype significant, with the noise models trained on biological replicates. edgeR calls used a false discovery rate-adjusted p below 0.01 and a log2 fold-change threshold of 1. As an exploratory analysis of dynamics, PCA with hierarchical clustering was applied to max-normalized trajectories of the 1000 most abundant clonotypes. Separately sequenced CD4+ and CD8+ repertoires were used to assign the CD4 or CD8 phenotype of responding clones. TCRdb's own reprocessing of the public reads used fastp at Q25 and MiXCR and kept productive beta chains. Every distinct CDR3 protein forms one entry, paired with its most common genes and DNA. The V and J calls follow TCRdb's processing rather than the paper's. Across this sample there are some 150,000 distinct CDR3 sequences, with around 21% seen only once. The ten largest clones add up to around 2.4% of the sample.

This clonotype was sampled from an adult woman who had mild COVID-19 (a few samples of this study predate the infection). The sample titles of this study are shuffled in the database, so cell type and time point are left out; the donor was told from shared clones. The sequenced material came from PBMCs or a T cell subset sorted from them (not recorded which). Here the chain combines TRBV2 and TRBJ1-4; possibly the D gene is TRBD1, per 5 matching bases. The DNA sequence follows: TGTGCCAGCACCGTTGGGGGGACTAATGAAAAACTGTTTTTT. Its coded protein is CASTVGGTNEKLFF.